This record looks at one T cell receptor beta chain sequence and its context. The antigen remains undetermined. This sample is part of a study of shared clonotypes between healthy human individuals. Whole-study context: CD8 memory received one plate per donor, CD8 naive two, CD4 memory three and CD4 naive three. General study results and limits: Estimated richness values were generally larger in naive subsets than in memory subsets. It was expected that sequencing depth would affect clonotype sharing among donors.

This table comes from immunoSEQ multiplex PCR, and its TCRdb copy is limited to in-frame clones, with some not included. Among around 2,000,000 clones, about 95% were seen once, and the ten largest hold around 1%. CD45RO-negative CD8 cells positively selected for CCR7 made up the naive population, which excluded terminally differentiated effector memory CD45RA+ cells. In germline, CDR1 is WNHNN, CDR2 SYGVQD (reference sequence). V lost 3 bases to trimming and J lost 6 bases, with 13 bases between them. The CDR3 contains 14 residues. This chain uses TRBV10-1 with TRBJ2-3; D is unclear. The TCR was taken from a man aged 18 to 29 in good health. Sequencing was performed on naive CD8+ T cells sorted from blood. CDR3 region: CASSEESPGDTQYF. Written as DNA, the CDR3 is TGCGCCAGCAGTGAAGAGTCCCCCGGGGATACGCAGTATTTT.